This record covers a single TCR beta chain. The antigen is not known. Trimming shortened V by 0 bases and J by 0 bases, and 10 bases separated the two germline ends. This CDR3 is 15 amino acids long. Per germline, CDR1 SGHRS and CDR2 YFSETQ. This specimen belongs to a study of shared clonotypes between healthy human individuals. Overall study context: The donor group consisted of a couple of women and three men, aged 18 to 49. Findings of the study overall: A handful of donors showed sharing of about 4.8% of naive CD4 clonotypes.

Authors' methods: ImmunoSEQ output held junction-only sequences without quality scores, so filtering differed. Clones were sequenced by immunoSEQ multiplex PCR, and TCRdb holds only the in-frame ones, with some missing. V and J calls plus clone size are reproduced from that table; the DNA served to infer D and trimming. The sample holds about a million clones; approximately 70% are singletons and the top ten take around 1.5%. This TCR was sampled from a man aged 18 to 35 in good health. The sequencing input was memory CD4+ T cells sorted from blood. Subset meaning: CD45RA-negative fraction. The chain links TRBV5-1 to TRBJ2-7; no clear D gene. CDR3 protein: CASSLEGRSSYEQYF. The CDR3 DNA reads TGCGCCAGCAGCTTGGAGGGCAGGAGCTCCTACGAGCAGTACTTC. Looking up the rest from reference TRBV5-1 and TRBJ2-7 gives the full variable domain: KAGVTQTPRYLIKTRGQQVTLSCSPISGHRSVSWYQQTPGQGLQFLFEYFSETQRNKGNFPGRFSGRQFSNSRSEMNVSTLELGDSALYLCASSLEGRSSYEQYFGPGTRLTVT.